Listed below are T cell receptor beta chains from one sample, sequenced in a study of blood T cell repertoires in COVID-19. Using immunoSEQ multiplex PCR, the repertoire was profiled, and TCRdb retains in-frame clones only, with some absent. The sample contains some 180,000 clones, 88% of which appear only once. Material for sequencing was peripheral blood. These receptors were taken from a man aged 40-49 years with active or convalescent COVID-19. CDR3s include the opening cysteine and the closing phenylalanine or tryptophan. A D gene is named only where the DNA matches it firmly. Where a row states a size, it is once, few, many or the class of an expanded clone; other rows omit it.

d_gene	v_gene	abundance	j_gene	CDR3nt	CDR3aa
-	TRBV18	-	TRBJ2-2	TGTGCCAGCTCACTGAGACTAAACACCGGGGAGCTGTTTTTT	CASSLRLNTGELFF
-	TRBV21-1	-	TRBJ1-1	TGTGCCAGCAGCCCCCAGGTCCAGGGCCCGTCCGCTGAAGCTTTCTTT	CASSPQVQGPSAEAFF
TRBD1	TRBV5-1	-	TRBJ1-1	TGCGCCAGCAGCTTGGCGCAGGGGGCGATTGAAGCTTTCTTT	CASSLAQGAIEAFF
TRBD1	TRBV6-6	-	TRBJ1-4	TGTGCCAGCAGTCCTATTGGACAGGGGGCCACAAGGGAAAAACTGTTTTTT	CASSPIGQGATREKLFF
-	TRBV5-4	-	TRBJ1-1	TGTGCCAGCAGCTCGGTCCGGGGGGTTGTCACTGAAGCTTTCTTT	CASSSVRGVVTEAFF
TRBD1	TRBV6-5	few	TRBJ1-6	TGTGCCAGCACCTCCGGGACAGGGAGTTCACCCCTCCACTTT	CASTSGTGSSPLHF
-	TRBV5-4	-	TRBJ1-1	TGTGCCAGCAGCCCCTTGGGGGCCGCTGAAGCTTTCTTT	CASSPLGAAEAFF
-	TRBV24-1	-	TRBJ1-5	TGTGCCACCAGTGATTGGTCGTTCCGGCAGCCCCAGCATTTT	CATSDWSFRQPQHF
-	TRBV6-1	-	TRBJ1-2	TGTGCCAACAGTGAATACTCAGGGTATGGCTACACCTTC	CANSEYSGYGYTF
TRBD1	TRBV7-8	-	TRBJ2-2	TGTGCCAGCAGTTCCGGACAGGGCCCCACCGGGGAGCTGTTTTTT	CASSSGQGPTGELFF
TRBD1	TRBV7-9	-	TRBJ2-1	TGTGCCAGCAGCTTGGCGACAGGGGGCAGGGATGAGCAGTTCTTC	CASSLATGGRDEQFF
-	TRBV19	-	TRBJ1-2	TGTGCCAGTAGTATGTTCGGAGGGTTGTATGGCTACACCTTC	CASSMFGGLYGYTF
-	TRBV29-1	-	TRBJ2-1	TGCAGCGTTGACGGGACCTACAATGAGCAGTTCTTC	CSVDGTYNEQFF